This note documents a single T cell receptor (beta chain) sequence. These data are taken from a study of blood T cell repertoires in COVID-19. The CDR3 runs to 15 residues. TCRdb keeps only in-frame clones here, not all; method: immunoSEQ multiplex PCR. The sample holds about 160,000 clones; more than 75% are singletons and the top ten take approximately 2.2%. This chain links TRBV21-1 with TRBJ1-2; whether TRBD1, the table's D call, matches the DNA was not checked. TRBV21-1 is classified as a pseudogene. The sequence derives from a man between 18 and 35 years old with acute or convalescent COVID-19. The sequenced sample consisted of peripheral blood. CDR3 nucleotides: TGTGCCAGCAGCAAAGCGGCCGCCACGTACTATGGCTACACCTTC. Translated: CASSKAAATYYGYTF.